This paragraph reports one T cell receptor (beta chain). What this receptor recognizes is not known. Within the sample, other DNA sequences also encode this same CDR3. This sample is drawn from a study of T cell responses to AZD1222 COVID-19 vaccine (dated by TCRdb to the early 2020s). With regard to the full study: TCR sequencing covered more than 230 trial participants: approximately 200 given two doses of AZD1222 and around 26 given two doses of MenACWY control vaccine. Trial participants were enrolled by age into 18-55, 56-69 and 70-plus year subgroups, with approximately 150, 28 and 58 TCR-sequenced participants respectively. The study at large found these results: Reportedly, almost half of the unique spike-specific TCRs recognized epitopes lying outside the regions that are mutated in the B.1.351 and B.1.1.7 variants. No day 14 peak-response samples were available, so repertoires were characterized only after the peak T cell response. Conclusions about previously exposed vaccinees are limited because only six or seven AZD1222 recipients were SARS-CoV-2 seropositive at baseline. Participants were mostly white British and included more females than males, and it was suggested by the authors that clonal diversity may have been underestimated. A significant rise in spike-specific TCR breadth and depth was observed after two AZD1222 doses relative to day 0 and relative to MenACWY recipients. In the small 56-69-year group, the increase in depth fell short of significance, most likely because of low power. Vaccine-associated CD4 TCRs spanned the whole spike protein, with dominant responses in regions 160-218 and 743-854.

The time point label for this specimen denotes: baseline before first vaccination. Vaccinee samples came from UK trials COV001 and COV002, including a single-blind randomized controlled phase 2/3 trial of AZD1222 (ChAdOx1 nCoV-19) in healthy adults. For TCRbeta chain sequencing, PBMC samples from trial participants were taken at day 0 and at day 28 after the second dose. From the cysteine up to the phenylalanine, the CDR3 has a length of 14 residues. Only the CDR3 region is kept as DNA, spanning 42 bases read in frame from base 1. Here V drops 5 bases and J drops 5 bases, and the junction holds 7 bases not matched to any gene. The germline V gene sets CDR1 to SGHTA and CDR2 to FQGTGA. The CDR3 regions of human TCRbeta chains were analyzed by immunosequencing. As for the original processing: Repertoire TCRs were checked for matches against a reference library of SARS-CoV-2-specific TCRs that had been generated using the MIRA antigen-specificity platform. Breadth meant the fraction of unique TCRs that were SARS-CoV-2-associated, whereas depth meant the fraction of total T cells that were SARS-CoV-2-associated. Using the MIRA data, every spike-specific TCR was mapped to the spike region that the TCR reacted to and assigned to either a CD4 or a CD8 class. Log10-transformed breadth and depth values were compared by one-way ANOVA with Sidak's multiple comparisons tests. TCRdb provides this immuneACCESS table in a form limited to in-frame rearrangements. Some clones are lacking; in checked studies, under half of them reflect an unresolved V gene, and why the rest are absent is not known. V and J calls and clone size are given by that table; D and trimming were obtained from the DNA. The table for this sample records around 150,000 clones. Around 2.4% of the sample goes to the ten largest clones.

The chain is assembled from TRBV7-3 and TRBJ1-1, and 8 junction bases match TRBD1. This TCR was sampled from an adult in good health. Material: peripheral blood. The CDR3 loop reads CASSGQGPGTEAFF. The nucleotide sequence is TGTGCCAGCAGCGGACAGGGCCCGGGGACTGAAGCTTTCTTT.